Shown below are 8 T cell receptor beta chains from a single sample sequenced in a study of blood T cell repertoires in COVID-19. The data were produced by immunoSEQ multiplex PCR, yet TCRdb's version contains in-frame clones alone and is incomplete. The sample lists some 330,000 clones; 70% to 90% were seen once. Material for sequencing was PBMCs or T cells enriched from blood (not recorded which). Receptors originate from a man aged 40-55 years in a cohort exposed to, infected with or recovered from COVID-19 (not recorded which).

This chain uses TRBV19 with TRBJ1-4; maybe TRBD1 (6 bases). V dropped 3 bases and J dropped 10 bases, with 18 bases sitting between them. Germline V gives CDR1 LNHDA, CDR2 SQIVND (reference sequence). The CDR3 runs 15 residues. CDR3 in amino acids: CASSMNTGSFGKLFF. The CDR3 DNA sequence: TGTGCCAGTAGTATGAACACAGGGTCCTTTGGAAAACTGTTTTTT.

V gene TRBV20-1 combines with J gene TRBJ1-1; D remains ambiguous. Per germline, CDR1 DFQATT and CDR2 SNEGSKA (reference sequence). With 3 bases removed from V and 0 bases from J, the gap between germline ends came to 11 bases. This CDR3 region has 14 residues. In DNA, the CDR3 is TGCAGTGCTAGTGAACAGATCATGAACACTGAAGCTTTCTTT. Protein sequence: CSASEQIMNTEAFF.

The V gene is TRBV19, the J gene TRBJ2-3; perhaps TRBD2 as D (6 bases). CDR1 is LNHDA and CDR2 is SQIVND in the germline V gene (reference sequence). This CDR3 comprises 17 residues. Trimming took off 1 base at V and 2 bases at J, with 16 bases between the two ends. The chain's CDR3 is CASSIVPGTPNTDTQYF. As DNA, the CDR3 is TGTGCCAGTAGTATAGTTCCCGGGACTCCTAACACAGATACGCAGTATTTT.

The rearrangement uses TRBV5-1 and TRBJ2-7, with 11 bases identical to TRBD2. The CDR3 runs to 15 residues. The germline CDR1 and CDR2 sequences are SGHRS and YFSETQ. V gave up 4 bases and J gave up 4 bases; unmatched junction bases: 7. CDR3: CASSLPTSGKYEQYF. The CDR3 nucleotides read TGCGCCAGCAGCCTCCCGACTAGCGGGAAATACGAGCAGTACTTC.

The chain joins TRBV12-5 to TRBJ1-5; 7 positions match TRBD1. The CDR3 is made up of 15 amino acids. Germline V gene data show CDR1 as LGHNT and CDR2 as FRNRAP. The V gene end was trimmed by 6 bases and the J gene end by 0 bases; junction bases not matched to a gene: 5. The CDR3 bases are TGTGCTAGTGGGGGGGACAGTTATAGCAATCAGCCCCAGCATTTT. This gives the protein CASGGDSYSNQPQHF. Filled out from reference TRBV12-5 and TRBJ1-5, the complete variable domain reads DARVTQTPRHKVTEMGQEVTMRCQPILGHNTVFWYRQTMMQGLELLAYFRNRAPLDDSGMPKDRFSAEMPDATLATLKIQPSEPRDSAVYFCASGGDSYSNQPQHFGDGTRLSIL.

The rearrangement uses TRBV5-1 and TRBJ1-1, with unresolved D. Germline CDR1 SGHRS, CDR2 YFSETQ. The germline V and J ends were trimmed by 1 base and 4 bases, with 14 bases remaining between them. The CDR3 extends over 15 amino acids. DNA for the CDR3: TGCGCCAGCAGCTTGTCCGGGGTGGAAGGCACTGAAGCTTTCTTT. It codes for CASSLSGVEGTEAFF.

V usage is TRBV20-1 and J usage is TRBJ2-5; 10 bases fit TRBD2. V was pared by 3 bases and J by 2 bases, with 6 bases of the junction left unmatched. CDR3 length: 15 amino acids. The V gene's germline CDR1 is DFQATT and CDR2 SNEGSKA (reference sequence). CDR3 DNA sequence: TGCAGTGCTAGTCTCGGACTAGCGGTACAAGAGACCCAGTACTTC. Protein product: CSASLGLAVQETQYF.

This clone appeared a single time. CDR3 nucleotides: TGCCACAACGGGCGGGGAACCTCGGACCCTAGCGGGAAAAACATTCAGTACTTC. It encodes CHNGRGTSDPSGKNIQYF. The rearrangement joins TRBV29-1 to TRBJ2-4; 8 bases fit TRBD2. The CDR3 has 18 amino acids. The germline gives CDR1 SQVTM, CDR2 ANQGSEA.